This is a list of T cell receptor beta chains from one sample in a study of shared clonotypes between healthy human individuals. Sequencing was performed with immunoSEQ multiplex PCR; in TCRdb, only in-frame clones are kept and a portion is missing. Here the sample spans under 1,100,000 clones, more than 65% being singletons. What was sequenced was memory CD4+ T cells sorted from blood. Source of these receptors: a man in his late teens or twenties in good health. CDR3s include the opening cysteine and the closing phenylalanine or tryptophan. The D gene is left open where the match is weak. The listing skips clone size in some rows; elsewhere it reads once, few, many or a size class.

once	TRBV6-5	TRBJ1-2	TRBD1	CASSYSSGYRGEGYTF	TGTGCCAGCAGTTACTCGAGCGGCTACAGGGGTGAAGGCTACACCTTC
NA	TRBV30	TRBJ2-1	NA	CASDRGETYNEQFF	TGTGCCTCCGACCGGGGCGAGACCTACAATGAGCAGTTCTTC
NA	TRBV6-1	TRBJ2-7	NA	CASSVEGFSYEQYF	TGTGCCAGCAGTGTCGAGGGATTCTCCTACGAGCAGTACTTC
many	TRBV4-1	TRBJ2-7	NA	CASSQEVEGPYEQYF	TGCGCCAGCAGCCAAGAAGTAGAGGGGCCCTACGAGCAGTACTTC
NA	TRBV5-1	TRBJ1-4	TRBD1	CASSPGQGWEKLFF	TGCGCCAGCAGCCCCGGACAGGGATGGGAAAAACTGTTTTTT
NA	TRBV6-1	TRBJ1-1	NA	CASRRPQMNTEAFF	TGTGCCAGCAGGCGACCCCAAATGAACACTGAAGCTTTCTTT
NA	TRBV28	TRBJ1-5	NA	CASSFGGPYSNQPQHF	TGTGCCAGCTCCTTCGGAGGCCCCTATAGCAATCAGCCCCAGCATTTT
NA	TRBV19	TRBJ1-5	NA	CASSIEVQYSNQPQHF	TGTGCCAGTAGTATAGAGGTCCAGTATAGCAATCAGCCCCAGCATTTT
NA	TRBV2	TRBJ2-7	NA	CASTLGDEQYF	TGTGCCAGCACCTTGGGGGACGAGCAGTACTTC
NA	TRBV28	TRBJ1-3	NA	CASRSRASSSGNTIYF	TGTGCCAGCAGATCCAGGGCTTCCTCCTCTGGAAACACCATATATTTT
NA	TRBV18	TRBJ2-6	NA	CASSQGLPSGANVLTF	TGTGCCAGCTCTCAGGGACTGCCCTCTGGGGCCAACGTCCTGACTTTC
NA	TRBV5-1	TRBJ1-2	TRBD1	CASSLEGAKDGYTF	TGCGCCAGCAGCTTGGAGGGGGCGAAGGATGGCTACACCTTC
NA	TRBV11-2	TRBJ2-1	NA	CASSRVFSGPNEQFF	TGTGCCAGCAGCCGCGTATTCAGCGGACCTAATGAGCAGTTCTTC
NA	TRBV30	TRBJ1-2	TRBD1	CAWSATAGQRQLLTF	TGTGCCTGGAGCGCGACCGCGGGACAGAGGCAATTACTCACCTTC
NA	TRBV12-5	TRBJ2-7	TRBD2	CASGWIIAGGYEQYF	TGTGCTAGTGGTTGGATAATAGCGGGGGGTTACGAGCAGTACTTC
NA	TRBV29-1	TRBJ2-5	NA	CSGLSVRGETQYF	TGCAGCGGGTTAAGCGTCCGGGGAGAGACCCAGTACTTC